The present T cell receptor (beta chain) was sequenced within a study of patients and donors after allogeneic stem cell transplantation. This clonotype was counted many times. From germline, CDR1 is ENHRY and CDR2 SYGVKD. The CDR3 covers 14 residues. With 5 bases clipped from V and 3 bases from J, the junction kept 6 bases outside the gene matches. One entry per CDR3 protein results from TCRdb running MiXCR on the RT-PCR reads. The sample contains about a million distinct CDR3 sequences, more than 15% of which appear only once. What was sequenced was blood, either unsorted or a sorted T cell fraction (not recorded which). This clonotype was sampled from a human donor who was either an allogeneic HSCT recipient or a stem cell or donor lymphocyte infusion donor (not recorded which). It is not recorded whose cells these are; they may come from a transplant donor. The V gene is TRBV10-3, the J gene TRBJ1-1; 7 bases map to TRBD1. The CDR3 reads CAISQGQGDTEAFF. The CDR3 DNA reads TGTGCCATCAGTCAGGGGCAGGGGGACACTGAAGCTTTCTTT.